The 4 T cell receptor beta chains reported below all come from one sample, sequenced in a study of T cells in Graves' hyperthyroidism and ophthalmopathy. Regions amplified from RNA transcripts were the TCR beta CDR3 regions. An initial round of RT-PCR targeting the TCR CDR3 relied on the HTBI primer set. One entry per CDR3 protein, called by TCRdb with MiXCR from the multiplex PCR reads. This table holds over 300,000 distinct CDR3 sequences, roughly 14% found once. The sequencing sample was made of blood. These receptor sequences come from a woman aged 60 to 75 with Graves' hyperthyroidism.

The chain couples TRBV7-6 to TRBJ2-6; D call uncertain. Trimming stripped 5 bases from V and 1 base from J, with 9 bases between. In germline, CDR1 is SGHVS, CDR2 FNYEAQ. The CDR3 loop spans 15 amino acids. The DNA for the CDR3 is TGTGCCAGCAGCCACTCGGGTTCTGGGGCCAACGTCCTGACTTTC. Translation gives CASSHSGSGANVLTF.

This clonotype was picked up many times. The gene calls are TRBV29-1 and TRBJ2-5; the D gene could be TRBD1 or TRBD2 (5 bases each). CDR1 SQVTM and CDR2 ANQGSEA come from the germline V gene. Trimming pared 5 bases from V and 2 bases from J, leaving 15 bases between. The CDR3 consists of 14 residues. The CDR3 DNA reads TGCAGCGTTCGCCAGAGAGGGGTTCAAGAGACCCAGTACTTC. Its translation is CSVRQRGVQETQYF.

In its sample, this clonotype was seen many times. The chain recombines TRBV18 with TRBJ1-1, with D possibly being TRBD1 (6 bases). The CDR3 consists of 15 residues. Trimming left V 4 bases short and J 1 base short, with 13 bases between. From germline, CDR1 is KGHSH and CDR2 LQKENI. The CDR3 protein is CASSQPGHPNTEAFF. The CDR3 DNA reads as TGTGCCAGCTCACAACCGGGACATCCGAACACTGAAGCTTTCTTT. Based on the CDR3 plus reference TRBV18 and TRBJ1-1, the full variable domain is NAGVMQNPRHLVRRRGQEARLRCSPMKGHSHVYWYRQLPEEGLKFMVYLQKENIIDESGMPKERFSAEFPKEGPSILRIQQVVRGDSAAYFCASSQPGHPNTEAFFGQGTRLTVV.

This clonotype occurred many times. The chain has TRBV5-1 and TRBJ2-7; D may be TRBD2 (6 bases). Trimming took off 4 bases at V and 6 bases at J, with 17 bases between the two ends. This CDR3 is 14 amino acids long. From germline, CDR1 is SGHRS and CDR2 YFSETQ. For the CDR3, the DNA is TGCGCCAGCAGCCCCACAGCGGGTAGGGGCGAGCAGTACTTC. Translated, it gives CASSPTAGRGEQYF.